This T cell receptor (beta chain) was obtained from a study of blood T cell repertoires in COVID-19. In the study overall: Specimens from acute and convalescent COVID-19 originated in the United States, Italy and Spain. Nucleic acid was either cDNA or gDNA, and it came from T cells, B-cell-depleted T cells, or PBMCs.

In germline, CDR1 is SGHVS, CDR2 FQNEAQ. Trimming cost V 2 bases and J 4 bases, with 6 bases left between them. This CDR3 is built from 13 residues. Clones were sequenced by immunoSEQ multiplex PCR, and TCRdb holds only the in-frame ones, with some missing. The repertoire has roughly 350,000 clones, around nine tenths of them found once; the top ten carry roughly 4%. The chain has TRBV7-8 and TRBJ1-5, with D possibly TRBD1 on 6 matching bases. The specimen sequenced was peripheral blood. This sequence was found in a woman in her forties or fifties with active or convalescent COVID-19. The CDR3 bases are TGTGCCAGCAGCTTAACAGGGAATCAGCCCCAGCATTTT. This codes for CASSLTGNQPQHF.